These T cell receptor beta chains were read from a single sample in a study of post-analysis software for immune sequencing data. TCRdb analysed the PCR reads with MiXCR anew, one entry per CDR3 protein. Here the sample spans around 700,000 distinct CDR3 sequences, roughly three fifths being singletons. Sample: blood. The receptors stem from a girl aged 2 to 10 with multiple sclerosis. Both conserved end residues are part of each CDR3. The D gene is left open where the match is weak. Size is omitted from some rows. Given values are once, few, many or a class for expanded clones.

v_call: TRBV4-2; clone_size: .; d_call: .; j_call: TRBJ1-2; cdr3_aa: CASSQASSGVTRGFYTF; cdr3_nt: TGTGCCAGCAGCCAAGCTTCCAGTGGGGTCACGCGAGGATTCTACACCTTC
v_call: TRBV20-1; clone_size: .; d_call: TRBD2; j_call: TRBJ2-5; cdr3_aa: CSAREPTSGGGETQYF; cdr3_nt: TGCAGTGCTAGAGAACCCACTAGCGGGGGGGGAGAGACCCAGTACTTC
v_call: TRBV6-2/TRBV6-3; clone_size: .; d_call: .; j_call: TRBJ2-5; cdr3_aa: CASRFRDWGETQYF; cdr3_nt: TGTGCCAGCAGATTCCGGGACTGGGGGGAGACCCAGTACTTC
v_call: TRBV7-9; clone_size: many; d_call: .; j_call: TRBJ1-1; cdr3_aa: CASSSTGNTEAFF; cdr3_nt: TGTGCCAGCAGCTCGACAGGGAACACTGAAGCTTTCTTT
v_call: TRBV28; clone_size: .; d_call: .; j_call: TRBJ2-1; cdr3_aa: CASSLYRIGAAYNEQFF; cdr3_nt: TGTGCCAGCAGTTTGTATCGGATCGGTGCAGCCTACAATGAGCAGTTCTTC
v_call: TRBV18; clone_size: .; d_call: .; j_call: TRBJ2-4; cdr3_aa: CASSPPSGAKNIQYF; cdr3_nt: TGTGCCAGCTCACCACCATCGGGAGCCAAAAACATTCAGTACTTC
v_call: TRBV18; clone_size: .; d_call: .; j_call: TRBJ1-2; cdr3_aa: CASSPSETEGYTF; cdr3_nt: TGTGCCAGCTCACCAAGTGAAACGGAGGGCTACACCTTC
v_call: TRBV3-1; clone_size: .; d_call: TRBD2; j_call: TRBJ2-1; cdr3_aa: CASSQPNRLAGLYNEQFF; cdr3_nt: TGTGCCAGCAGCCAACCCAATCGGCTAGCGGGGTTGTACAATGAGCAGTTCTTC
v_call: TRBV12-3/TRBV12-4; clone_size: few; d_call: .; j_call: TRBJ2-7; cdr3_aa: CASSPGRPTPYEQYF; cdr3_nt: TGTGCCAGCAGCCCCGGCCGGCCTACCCCCTACGAGCAGTACTTC
v_call: TRBV29-1; clone_size: .; d_call: .; j_call: TRBJ2-7; cdr3_aa: CSVEVRQNTYEQYF; cdr3_nt: TGCAGCGTTGAGGTCAGACAGAATACCTACGAGCAGTACTTC
v_call: TRBV12-3/TRBV12-4; clone_size: .; d_call: TRBD1; j_call: TRBJ1-2; cdr3_aa: CASSFWGTGGGYTF; cdr3_nt: TGTGCCAGCAGTTTTTGGGGGACAGGAGGTGGCTACACCTTC
v_call: TRBV4-3; clone_size: few; d_call: .; j_call: TRBJ1-4; cdr3_aa: CASSQDGGATNEKLFF; cdr3_nt: TGCGCCAGCAGCCAAGATGGGGGTGCAACTAATGAAAAACTGTTTTTT
v_call: TRBV12-3/TRBV12-4; clone_size: .; d_call: TRBD1; j_call: TRBJ2-5; cdr3_aa: CASSSVYRGETQYF; cdr3_nt: TGTGCCAGCAGTTCCGTCTACAGGGGAGAGACCCAGTACTTC
v_call: TRBV20-1; clone_size: .; d_call: TRBD1; j_call: TRBJ2-7; cdr3_aa: CSARRTGQGAYEQYF; cdr3_nt: TGCAGTGCGCGCAGAACGGGACAGGGGGCCTACGAGCAGTACTTC
v_call: TRBV10-3; clone_size: .; d_call: .; j_call: TRBJ2-7; cdr3_aa: CAISGTVYPPSYEQYF; cdr3_nt: TGTGCCATCAGTGGGACAGTATATCCCCCCTCCTACGAGCAGTACTTC